This TCR beta chain was observed in a study of regulatory T cells in long-lasting Graves disease. The sample holds many counts of this clonotype. The antigen is not known. Notes on the study in general: Patients with persistent Graves' had lower TCR diversity than newly diagnosed patients.

Time point of the sample: newly diagnosed GD, antithyroid drugs for less than 3 months. PBMC-extracted RNA yielded the TCR library. Arm-PCR of CDR3 regions with iRepertoire HTBI primers generated TCR beta libraries. The authors' processing: Throughout the samples, researchers identified about 62 TRBV and more than twelve TRBJ segments. A single record per CDR3 protein comes from TCRdb applying MiXCR to the multiplex PCR reads. The V and J calls were determined by TCRdb, not by the authors. The table shows approximately 400,000 distinct CDR3 sequences, with about 11% occurring only once. A further study also used this sample, focusing on T cells in Graves' hyperthyroidism and ophthalmopathy. From that second work: Hyperthyroidism had been newly diagnosed in patients aged 18 to 65, and its duration was under 2 months.

The sample here was peripheral blood mononuclear cells (PBMCs), taken at new diagnosis, from a patient treated with antithyroid drugs. This clonotype was sampled from a young woman with Graves disease.

CDR3 coding DNA: TGTGCCAGCAGCGTTCCAAAGGGGGAGCTGTTTTTT. Translated, it gives CASSVPKGELFF. The rearrangement joins TRBV7-9 to TRBJ2-2; D is ambiguous. This CDR3 is 12 amino acids long. Trimming cost V 5 bases and J 8 bases, with 9 bases left between them. Germline CDR1 is SEHNR and CDR2 is FQNEAQ (reference sequence).